This TCR beta chain originates from a study of CD8 T cells in Susac syndrome. RNA in amounts of about 0.45 to 1 ug was reverse transcribed with random hexamers. The TCR beta CDR3 was amplified by immunoSEQ multiplex PCR across 54 Vbeta, 13 Jbeta. MiXCR was run by TCRdb on the immunoSEQ multiplex PCR reads, yielding one entry per CDR3 protein. The sample has approximately 230,000 distinct CDR3 sequences, roughly 95% seen once; the top ten hold 0.065% to 0.08%. Purification of the CD8+ and CD4+ T cells relied on negative isolation, and TEMRA cells underwent FACS enrichment. Source material: CD4+ T cells from PBMCs. This sequence was found in a human donor with multiple sclerosis.

The CDR3 region has the DNA TGTGCCAGCAGTTACAAGCAGGGGGCCGAGAACTATGGCTACACCTTC. It translates to CASSYKQGAENYGYTF. V usage is TRBV6-5 and J usage is TRBJ1-2; 8 nucleotides match TRBD1. V was clipped by 2 bases and J by 2 bases; unmatched bases: 7. This CDR3 spans 16 amino acids. Germline V gene sequence: CDR1 MNHEY, CDR2 SVGAGI.